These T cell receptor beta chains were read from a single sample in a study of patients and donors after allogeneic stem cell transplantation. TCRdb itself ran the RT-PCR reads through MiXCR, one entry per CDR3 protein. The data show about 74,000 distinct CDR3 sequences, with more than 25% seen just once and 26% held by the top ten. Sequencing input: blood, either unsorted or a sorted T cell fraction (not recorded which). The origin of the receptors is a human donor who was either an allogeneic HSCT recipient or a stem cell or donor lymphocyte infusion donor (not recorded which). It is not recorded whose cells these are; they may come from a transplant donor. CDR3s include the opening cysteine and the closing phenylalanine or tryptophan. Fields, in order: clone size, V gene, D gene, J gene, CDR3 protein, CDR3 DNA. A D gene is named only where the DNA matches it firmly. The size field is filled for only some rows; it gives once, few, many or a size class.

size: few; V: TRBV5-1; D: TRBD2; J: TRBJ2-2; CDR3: CASSGTRVTGELFF; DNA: TGCGCCAGCAGCGGGACTAGAGTTACCGGGGAGCTGTTTTTT
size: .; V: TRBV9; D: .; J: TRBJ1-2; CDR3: CASSVTGTYGYTF; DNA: TGTGCCAGCAGCGTTACAGGGACCTATGGCTACACCTTC
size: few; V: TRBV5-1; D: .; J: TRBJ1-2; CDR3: CASSFLGNGYTF; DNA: TGCGCCAGCAGCTTCTTGGGGAATGGCTACACCTTC
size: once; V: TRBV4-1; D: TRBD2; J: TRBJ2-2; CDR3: CASSRLWTRDTGELFF; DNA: TGCGCCAGCAGCCGCCTATGGACTAGGGACACCGGGGAGCTGTTTTTT
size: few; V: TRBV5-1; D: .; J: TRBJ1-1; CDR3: CASSPMGVNTEAFF; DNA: TGCGCCAGCAGTCCTATGGGGGTCAATACTGAAGCTTTCTTT
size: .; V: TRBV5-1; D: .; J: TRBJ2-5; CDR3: CASSLESSSQETQYF; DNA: TGCGCCAGCAGCTTGGAAAGTTCCAGTCAAGAGACCCAGTACTTC
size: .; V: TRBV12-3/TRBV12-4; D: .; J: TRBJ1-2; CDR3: CASSNQRADNYGYTF; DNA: TGTGCCAGCAGCAACCAGCGGGCGGATAACTATGGCTACACCTTC
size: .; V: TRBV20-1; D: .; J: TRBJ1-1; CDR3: CSAREMGLYTEAFF; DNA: TGCAGTGCTAGAGAGATGGGACTGTACACTGAAGCTTTCTTT
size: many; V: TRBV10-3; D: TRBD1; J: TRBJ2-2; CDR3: CAIDRGRTGELFF; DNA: TGTGCCATCGACAGGGGGCGTACCGGGGAGCTGTTTTTT
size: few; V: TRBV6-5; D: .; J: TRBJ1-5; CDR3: CASSSDVTNQPQHF; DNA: TGTGCCAGCAGTTCCGATGTTACCAATCAGCCCCAGCATTTT
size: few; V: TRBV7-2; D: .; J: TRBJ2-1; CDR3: CASTLQPSGTGQFF; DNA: TGTGCCAGCACTCTTCAACCCTCCGGGACTGGGCAGTTCTTC
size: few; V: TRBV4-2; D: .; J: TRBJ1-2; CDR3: CASSQAPPSNYGYTF; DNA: TGTGCCAGCAGCCAAGCCCCACCTTCTAACTATGGCTACACCTTC
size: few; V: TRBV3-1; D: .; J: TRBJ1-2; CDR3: CASRSSVIGYGYTF; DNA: TGTGCCAGCAGGTCAAGCGTCATAGGGTATGGCTACACCTTC
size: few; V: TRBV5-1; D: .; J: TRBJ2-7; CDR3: CASRRTGRISYEQYF; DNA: TGCGCCAGCAGGAGGACCGGACGTATCTCCTACGAGCAGTACTTC
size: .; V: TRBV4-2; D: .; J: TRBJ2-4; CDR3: CASSQRVPNSRAKNIQYF; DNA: TGTGCCAGCAGCCAGAGGGTCCCGAATTCGAGGGCCAAAAACATTCAGTACTTC
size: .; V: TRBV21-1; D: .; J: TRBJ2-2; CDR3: CASSQTGTKNTGELFF; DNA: TGTGCCAGCAGTCAAACCGGGACTAAGAACACCGGGGAGCTGTTTTTT
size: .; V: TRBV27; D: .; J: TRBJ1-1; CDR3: CASSFHPRAEAFF; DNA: TGTGCCAGCAGTTTTCATCCCAGGGCTGAAGCTTTCTTT